This T cell receptor beta chain derives from a study of blood T cell repertoires in COVID-19. Study overall: The study drew acute and convalescent COVID-19 samples from the United States, Italy and Spain. T cells, B-cell-depleted T cells, or PBMCs provided the cDNA or gDNA that served as material.

Germline V gives CDR1 MNHEY, CDR2 SVGAGI. After removal of 10 bases from V and 8 bases from J, the junction contained 4 bases not matched to a gene. The CDR3 consists of 10 residues. The authors' processing: Estimates of nucleated cell counts were drawn from the amplification of reference gene primers. Sequenced by immunoSEQ multiplex PCR; TCRdb stores in-frame clones only, minus some. V, J and clone size are those of that table, while D and trimming were read from the DNA. This table holds more than 110,000 clones, around four fifths found once. This sequence was found in a woman at least 80 years old with acute or convalescent COVID-19. The material sequenced was peripheral blood. The rearrangement links TRBV6-5 to TRBJ1-1, with 7 bases that match TRBD1. The CDR3 sequence is CANGGGEAFF. The CDR3 DNA reads TGTGCCAACGGAGGGGGCGAAGCTTTCTTT.